The 22 T cell receptor beta chains presented below share a single source sample, sequenced in a study of response to subunit inactivated influenza vaccine. One entry per CDR3 protein results from TCRdb running MiXCR on the RT-PCR reads. The sample comprises hundreds of thousands of distinct CDR3 sequences, 7.6% of which are singletons, and roughly 13% rests with the top ten. This sample comprised PBMCs from blood, obtained less than 30 months after vaccination. These receptors were taken from a man aged 50-75 years who received an inactivated influenza vaccine.

This clonotype came up a few times. The chain carries TRBV4-3 and TRBJ1-2, with a possible D match to TRBD1 (5 bases). This CDR3 contains 15 residues. V was pared by 1 base and J by 4 bases, with 13 bases between. Germline CDR1 reads LGHNA; CDR2 reads YSLEER. The CDR3 DNA follows: TGCGCCAGCAGCCAAGTTCCGGGGGTCCTCTATGGCTACACCTTC. Translation: CASSQVPGVLYGYTF.

The table lists this clonotype with many counts. V is TRBV24-1 and J is TRBJ2-3; no reliable D call. CDR1 and CDR2 from the germline V gene are KGHDR and SFDVKD. CDR3 size: 12 residues. V gave up 1 base and J gave up 2 bases, with 0 bases separating them. The CDR3 nucleotides read TGTGCCACCAGTGATTTCACAGATACGCAGTATTTT. Translation gives CATSDFTDTQYF.

This clonotype was seen repeatedly, ten times or more. The CDR3 region is CASSQEGRELDSPLHF. The CDR3 coding sequence is TGTGCCAGCAGCCAAGAAGGGCGGGAATTAGATTCACCCCTCCACTTT. The V call is TRBV4-2, the J call TRBJ1-6; D remains ambiguous. The germline gives CDR1 LGHNA, CDR2 YNFKEQ. This CDR3 has 16 residues. The V and J ends lost 0 bases and 8 bases respectively, with 14 bases between them.

This clonotype occurred a few times. The chain combines TRBV6-1 with TRBJ2-3; 10 bases match TRBD2. The trim removed 8 bases at V and 2 bases at J, leaving 7 bases unmatched. Germline loops: CDR1 MNHNS, CDR2 SASEGT. This CDR3 is built from 15 residues. The CDR3 reads CASGQAGGPTDTQYF. The CDR3 coding sequence is TGTGCCAGCGGCCAAGCGGGGGGGCCCACAGATACGCAGTATTTT.

This clonotype has more than one count but fewer than ten. The chain recombines TRBV5-6 with TRBJ2-1, with a possible D match to TRBD2 (5 bases). Per the germline V gene, CDR1 is SGHDT and CDR2 is YYEEEE. The CDR3 contains 16 residues. The ends were cut back, 2 bases at V and 0 bases at J, with 12 bases in the middle. CDR3 sequence reads: CASSFGLPSSYNEQFF. CDR3 nucleotides: TGTGCCAGCAGCTTCGGACTTCCGAGCTCCTACAATGAGCAGTTCTTC.

This clonotype was recorded a few times. The rearrangement joins TRBV14 to TRBJ2-2; no definite D call. V was shortened by 4 bases and J by 7 bases, with 13 bases between the two germline ends. The germline gives CDR1 SGHDN, CDR2 FVKESK. The CDR3 is 14 residues long. The DNA of the CDR3 is TGTGCCAGCAGCCCCCATGGACCCGGCGGGGAGCTGTTTTTT. It encodes CASSPHGPGGELFF.

The chain joins TRBV12-5 to TRBJ2-1; 14 bases agree with TRBD2. This CDR3 spans 15 amino acids. V dropped 6 bases and J dropped 6; count of bases not matched to a gene: 4. Germline CDR1 LGHNT, CDR2 FRNRAP. As DNA, the CDR3 is TGTGCTAGTGGGCTGGGACTAGCGGGAGCCAATGAGCAGTTCTTC. Protein product: CASGLGLAGANEQFF. The full variable domain, in which reference TRBV12-5 and TRBJ2-1 provide the parts outside the CDR3, is DARVTQTPRHKVTEMGQEVTMRCQPILGHNTVFWYRQTMMQGLELLAYFRNRAPLDDSGMPKDRFSAEMPDATLATLKIQPSEPRDSAVYFCASGLGLAGANEQFFGPGTRLTVL.

This clonotype was seen more than once but under ten times. This chain links TRBV6-5 with TRBJ2-5; tentatively, D is TRBD1 or TRBD2 (5 bases each). Germline assignment: CDR1 MNHEY and CDR2 SVGAGI. V lost 4 bases to trimming and J lost 2 bases, with 11 bases between them. The length of the CDR3 is 14 residues. The CDR3 DNA follows: TGTGCCAGCAGTTCGACCGGGGCTCAAGAGACCCAGTACTTC. Residues: CASSSTGAQETQYF.

This clonotype was seen a handful of times. The chain uses TRBV14 and TRBJ1-1; a possible D gene is TRBD1 (5 bases). This CDR3 contains 18 residues. The germline V gene has CDR1 SGHDN and CDR2 FVKESK. V was clipped by 1 base and J by 6 bases, with 24 bases between them. The CDR3 here is CASSQALTFSGGIAEAFF. CDR3 nucleotides: TGTGCCAGCAGCCAAGCCTTAACCTTTTCGGGGGGAATAGCTGAAGCTTTCTTT.

The rearrangement uses TRBV4-1 and TRBJ2-7, with 8 positions matching TRBD2. The CDR3 contains 15 residues. V lost 3 bases and J lost 3; bases outside the gene matches: 7. Per the germline V gene, CDR1 is MGHRA and CDR2 is YSYEKL. CDR3 sequence reads: CASSHPASGFYEQYF. As DNA, the CDR3 is TGCGCCAGCAGCCATCCGGCTAGCGGGTTCTACGAGCAGTACTTC.

V usage is TRBV12-3 or TRBV12-4 and J usage is TRBJ1-3, with D possibly TRBD1 on 5 matching bases. V was clipped by 6 bases and J by 2 bases, with 14 bases between them. CDR3 size: 15 residues. The CDR3 here is CASSLGGVTGNTIYF. The CDR3 region has the DNA TGTGCCAGCAGCCTAGGAGGGGTAACTGGAAACACCATATATTTT.

This clonotype was seen repeatedly, ten times or more. The CDR3: CASSVAAKETQYF. CDR3 DNA sequence: TGTGCCAGCAGCGTGGCGGCTAAAGAGACCCAGTACTTC. The V gene is TRBV5-5, the J gene TRBJ2-5; D remains ambiguous. V was shortened by 4 bases and J by 3 bases, with 10 bases between the two germline ends. Germline loops: CDR1 SGHKS, CDR2 YYEKEE (reference sequence). This CDR3 is 13 amino acids long.

There are a few counts of this clonotype. This chain links TRBV15 with TRBJ2-2; no definite D call. Trimming shortened V by 7 bases and J by 0 bases, and 12 bases separated the two germline ends. Looked up from germline, CDR1 is LNHNV and CDR2 is YYDKDF (reference sequence). This CDR3 region has 15 residues. CDR3 sequence: CATNLGRPNTGELFF. The CDR3 nucleotides are TGTGCCACCAACCTAGGGCGGCCGAACACCGGGGAGCTGTTTTTT.

This clonotype was seen more than once but under ten times. The CDR3, as DNA: TGTGCCAGCAGCCGATTACAGGACAGGGGGCCAGGTGATGAGCAGTTCTTC. Translated: CASSRLQDRGPGDEQFF. This chain joins TRBV4-2 and TRBJ2-1; 11 nucleotides match TRBD1. Germline assignment: CDR1 LGHNA and CDR2 YNFKEQ. The junction had 13 bases not matched to a gene; V was cut back by 4 bases and J by 8 bases. CDR3 length equals 17 residues.

This clonotype occurred a few times. The rearrangement joins TRBV25-1 to TRBJ2-4; no clear D gene. Deletions cut 0 bases from V and 0 bases from J, with 12 bases between. The CDR3 has 17 amino acids. CDR1 and CDR2 from the germline V gene are MGHDK and SYGVNS. The CDR3 sequence: CASSEYKAALAKNIQYF. DNA for the CDR3: TGTGCCAGCAGTGAATATAAGGCCGCGCTAGCCAAAAACATTCAGTACTTC.

CDR3 in DNA: TGCGCCAGCAGCCAAGTCTCTGTCGGAGGGACCAACGTCCTGACTTTC. It is translated as CASSQVSVGGTNVLTF. J is TRBJ2-6 and V is TRBV4-1; tentative D call: TRBD2 (6 bases). The CDR3 runs to 16 residues. The germline gives CDR1 MGHRA, CDR2 YSYEKL. V was cut by 1 base and J by 8 bases, with 15 bases left in between.

This clonotype appeared many times. CDR3 in amino acids: CASSEEKTYSYEQYF. As DNA, the CDR3 is TGTGCCAGCAGTGAGGAGAAAACCTACTCCTACGAGCAGTACTTC. V usage is TRBV2 and J usage is TRBJ2-7, with D unclear. V shed 3 bases and J shed 0 bases, with 12 bases lying between them. The CDR3 length is 15 residues. The germline CDR1 and CDR2 sequences are SNHLY and FYNNEI.

This clonotype came up many times. The chain recombines TRBV6-5 with TRBJ1-1; D is undetermined. Germline assignment: CDR1 MNHEY and CDR2 SVGAGI. CDR3 length: 15 residues. Trimming stripped 4 bases from V and 5 bases from J, with 17 bases between. The CDR3 region has the DNA TGTGCCAGCAGTTTCGAGGCCGGGATCAGAACTGAAGCTTTCTTT. It specifies CASSFEAGIRTEAFF.

This clonotype came up a few times. This chain connects TRBV20-1 to TRBJ2-7; 10 bases agree with TRBD1. The CDR3 consists of 14 residues. CDR1 is DFQATT and CDR2 is SNEGSKA in the germline V gene (reference sequence). With V trimmed by 3 bases and J by 4 bases, 6 bases remained unmatched. The CDR3 is CSASSRGQGYEQYF. CDR3 nucleotides: TGCAGTGCTAGCTCTAGGGGACAGGGGTACGAGCAGTACTTC.

The table lists this clonotype with a few counts. CDR3 sequence (DNA): TGCGCCAGCAGTGAGCCGACCCCCGCGGAGCAGTTCTTC. Residues: CASSEPTPAEQFF. The rearrangement links TRBV10-2 to TRBJ2-1; D uncertain. This CDR3 spans 13 amino acids. V lost 2 bases, J lost 10 bases, and 12 bases lay in between. Per the germline V gene, CDR1 is WSHSY and CDR2 is SAAADI.

This clonotype showed up just a few times. The chain links TRBV5-8 to TRBJ2-3, with D unclear. Trimming removed 6 bases at V and 2 bases at J, with 16 bases between. CDR1 is SGHTS, CDR2 YDEGEE, per germline. The CDR3 totals 15 residues. CDR3 nucleotide sequence: TGTGCCAGCATGTGGTGGTCAGTAGCCACAGATACGCAGTATTTT. Protein: CASMWWSVATDTQYF.

This clonotype was seen a few times. The chain links TRBV10-3 to TRBJ1-4; D unclear. The CDR3 is 13 residues long. Germline CDR1 and CDR2: ENHRY and SYGVKD. Trimming stripped 5 bases from V and 7 bases from J, with 11 bases between. For the CDR3, the DNA is TGTGCCATCAGTCAGGTGGAGGGTGAAAAACTGTTTTTT. It is translated as CAISQVEGEKLFF.